This TCR beta chain was recorded in a study of beta chain features in type 1 diabetes. The study, taken as a whole, reports: PCR could preferentially amplify shorter templates, alike in patients and controls.

Investigators reverse transcribed all isolated RNA, so they sequenced expressed TCRB transcripts. Approximately 3.6 million reads, on average, came from each naive, central memory and regulatory T cell sample. Here immunoSEQ multiplex PCR was the method, and the copy in TCRdb shows in-frame clones only, minus some. The sample holds approximately 60,000 clones; approximately 62% are singletons and the top ten take 2% to 2.5%. As to this clone: As yet, its antigen is unknown.

V shed 4 bases and J shed 0 bases, with 11 bases lying between them. The CDR3 spans 15 residues. Germline CDR1 and CDR2: SGHAT and FQDESV (reference sequence). Sequenced material: Tregs from blood. This chain links TRBV11-1 with TRBJ2-3; perhaps TRBD2 as D (6 bases). The receptor's source is a woman aged 18 to 35 in good health. In nucleotides, the CDR3 is TGTGCCAGCAGCTCGACTAGAACTAGCACAGATACGCAGTATTTT. As protein: CASSSTRTSTDTQYF.